This TCR beta chain was sequenced for a study of blood T cell repertoires in COVID-19. Study context: Acute-phase and convalescent COVID-19 samples originated in the United States, Italy and Spain. The analysed material was cDNA or gDNA that came from T cells, B-cell-depleted T cells, or PBMCs.

With 3 bases clipped from V and 1 base from J, the junction kept 10 bases outside the gene matches. This CDR3 region has 17 residues. Per germline, CDR1 DFQATT and CDR2 SNEGSKA (reference sequence). Per the original data handling: How many nucleated cells were present was estimated from reference gene primer amplification. Profiled with immunoSEQ multiplex PCR; TCRdb holds only in-frame clones, not every one. V and J calls and clone size are given by that table; D and trimming were obtained from the DNA. This table has under 200,000 clones, about nine tenths appearing once. Material: peripheral blood. The sequence came from a man aged 45-65 years with acute or convalescent COVID-19. The V and J genes are TRBV20-1 and TRBJ1-5; 9 positions agree with TRBD1. The CDR3 DNA is TGCAGTGCTAGTAACTACCGGGACAGGGACAGCAATCAGCCCCAGCATTTT. Encoded protein: CSASNYRDRDSNQPQHF.